Following are 4 T cell receptor beta chains from one sample sequenced in a study of post-analysis software for immune sequencing data. General study points: Roughly 5 TRBV segments, including TRBV5-6, TRBV5-1 and TRBV20-1, were more frequent in patients than controls.

The TCR beta cDNA libraries contained unique molecular identifiers. TCRdb reprocessed the PCR reads with MiXCR, giving one entry per CDR3 protein. The sample consists of roughly 600,000 distinct CDR3 sequences, 44% of them appearing once. Their cognate antigens are unknown. The sample comprised blood. The receptors originated from a girl under 18 with multiple sclerosis.

The chain joins TRBV7-2 to TRBJ1-2; 7 nucleotides match TRBD1. This CDR3 is 17 amino acids long. Germline V gene sequence: CDR1 SGHTA, CDR2 FQGNSA. The trim removed 5 bases at V and 0 bases at J, leaving 12 bases unmatched. CDR3 sequence reads: CASSTRTGIFSNYGYTF. The CDR3 DNA sequence: TGTGCCAGCAGCACCAGGACAGGCATCTTCTCTAACTATGGCTACACCTTC.

This chain uses TRBV5-1 with TRBJ1-4; 7 bases agree with TRBD1. The ends lost 1 base at V and 8 bases at J; junction bases unmatched: 5. In germline, CDR1 is SGHRS, CDR2 YFSETQ. This CDR3 comprises 14 residues. CDR3: CASSLSDRPEKLFF. In DNA, the CDR3 is TGCGCCAGCAGCTTGTCGGACAGGCCCGAAAAACTGTTTTTT.

This clonotype was counted only a few times. The J gene is TRBJ2-7, the V gene TRBV27; TRBD1 matches at 9 bases. The V gene's germline CDR1 is MNHEY and CDR2 SMNVEV (reference sequence). Unmatched junction bases numbered 8, after V lost 8 bases and J lost 6 bases. The CDR3 consists of 13 residues. The CDR3 protein is CASGGQGAAEQYF. CDR3 DNA: TGTGCCAGCGGGGGACAGGGAGCGGCCGAGCAGTACTTC.

V usage is TRBV5-1 and J usage is TRBJ2-1; 7 bases line up with TRBD1. This CDR3 region has 16 residues. The germline V gene encodes CDR1 SGHRS and CDR2 YFSETQ. Germline trimming cut 2 bases from V and 0 bases from J; bases unmatched to any gene: 5. CDR3 coding DNA: TGCGCCAGCAGCTTTACAGGGGCGAGCTCCTACAATGAGCAGTTCTTC. This gives the protein CASSFTGASSYNEQFF.